These 6 T cell receptor beta chains originate from one sample sequenced in a study of early T cells in non-severe SARS-CoV-2 infection. TCRdb used MiXCR to reprocess the 5' RACE reads, holding one entry per CDR3 protein. The table lists 45,000 to 60,000 distinct CDR3 sequences, roughly 8.4% of them singletons, with 3% to 3.5% in the top ten. The sequenced sample was whole blood. Receptors originate from an adult who was a healthcare worker with PCR-confirmed SARS-CoV-2 infection or an uninfected control (not recorded which).

The chain combines TRBV4-1 with TRBJ2-1; 9 bases are shared with TRBD2. Germline loops: CDR1 MGHRA, CDR2 YSYEKL. The J segment lost 10 bases and the V segment lost 1 base, leaving 8 bases of the junction unmatched. The CDR3 is made up of 15 amino acids. This chain's CDR3 is CASSQGASGMGEQFF. The CDR3 nucleotides read TGCGCCAGCAGCCAAGGGGCTAGCGGGATGGGGGAGCAGTTCTTC.

This clonotype was observed many times. The chain uses TRBV27 and TRBJ2-7; 9 positions agree with TRBD2. Germline V gene lookup returns CDR1 MNHEY and CDR2 SMNVEV (reference sequence). J lost 9 bases, V lost 6 bases, and 15 bases had no gene match. This CDR3 is 15 amino acids long. As DNA, the CDR3 is TGTGCCAGCAGACCCCTAGCGGGACCCAGTGAGGGGCAGTACTTC. Translated, it gives CASRPLAGPSEGQYF.

This clonotype has only a few counts. The V call is TRBV20-1, the J call TRBJ1-2; no clear D gene. The CDR3 has 12 amino acids. Germline-derived CDR1 and CDR2 are DFQATT and SNEGSKA (reference sequence). V dropped 5 bases and J dropped 8 bases, with 15 bases sitting between them. The CDR3 nucleotides are TGCAGTGCTTCACCGGCGACTGGAGGCTACACCTTC. As protein: CSASPATGGYTF.

This clonotype was picked up many times. The chain is built from TRBV13 and TRBJ2-6; D is perhaps TRBD1 or TRBD2 (5 bases each). This CDR3 is 15 amino acids long. The germline gives CDR1 PRHDT, CDR2 FYEKMQ (reference sequence). Deletions cut 5 bases from V and 2 bases from J, with 10 bases between. DNA of the CDR3: TGTGCCAGCAGCCCGAGGGGTACTGGGGCCAACGTCCTGACTTTC. This gives the protein CASSPRGTGANVLTF. The full variable domain, its missing parts supplied by reference TRBV13 and TRBJ2-6, is AAGVIQSPRHLIKEKRETATLKCYPIPRHDTVYWYQQGPGQDPQFLISFYEKMQSDKGSIPDRFSAQQFSDYHSELNMSSLELGDSALYFCASSPRGTGANVLTFGAGSRLTVL.

Many counts were recorded for this clonotype. The chain recombines TRBV5-1 with TRBJ2-6; TRBD1 matches at 7 bases. CDR1 and CDR2 from the germline V gene are SGHRS and YFSETQ. The ends lost 0 bases at V and 2 bases at J; junction bases unmatched: 14. The CDR3 sequence is 20 residues long. CDR3 region: CASSLDTGVSVPAGANVLTF. The CDR3 DNA is TGCGCCAGCAGCTTGGATACAGGGGTATCAGTACCAGCTGGGGCCAACGTCCTGACTTTC.

The J gene is TRBJ1-3, the V gene TRBV28; D perhaps matches TRBD1 (5 bases). The CDR3 loop spans 14 amino acids. Trimming took off 5 bases at V and 5 bases at J, with 13 bases between the two ends. Germline V gene data show CDR1 as MDHEN and CDR2 as SYDVKM. The CDR3 spells CASSPPGARNTIYF. Here the CDR3 DNA reads TGTGCCAGCAGTCCCCCCGGGGCAAGAAACACCATATATTTT.